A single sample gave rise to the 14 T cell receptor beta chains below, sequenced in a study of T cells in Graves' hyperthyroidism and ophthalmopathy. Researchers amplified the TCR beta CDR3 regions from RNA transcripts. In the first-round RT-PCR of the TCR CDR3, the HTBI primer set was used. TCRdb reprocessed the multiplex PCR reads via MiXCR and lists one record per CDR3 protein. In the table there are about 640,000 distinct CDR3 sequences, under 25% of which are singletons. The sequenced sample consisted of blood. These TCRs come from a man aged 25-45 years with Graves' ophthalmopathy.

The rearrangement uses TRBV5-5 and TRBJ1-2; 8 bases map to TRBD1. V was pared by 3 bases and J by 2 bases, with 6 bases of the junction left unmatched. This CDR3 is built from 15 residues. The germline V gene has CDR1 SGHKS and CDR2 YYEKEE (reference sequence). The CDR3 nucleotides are TGTGCCAGCAGCTCACCAAGACAGGGGAACTATGGCTACACCTTC. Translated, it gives CASSSPRQGNYGYTF.

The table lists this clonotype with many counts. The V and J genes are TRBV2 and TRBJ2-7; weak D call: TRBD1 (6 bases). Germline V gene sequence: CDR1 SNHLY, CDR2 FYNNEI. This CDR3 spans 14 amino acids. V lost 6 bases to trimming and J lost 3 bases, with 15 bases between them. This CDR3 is CASSPTGYGYEQYF. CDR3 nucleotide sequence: TGTGCCAGCAGCCCCACAGGGTACGGCTACGAGCAGTACTTC.

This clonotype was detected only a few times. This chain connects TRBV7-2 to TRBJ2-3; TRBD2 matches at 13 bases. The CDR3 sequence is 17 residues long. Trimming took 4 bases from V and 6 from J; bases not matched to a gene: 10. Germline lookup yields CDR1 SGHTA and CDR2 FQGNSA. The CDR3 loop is CASSWIAGLAGVDTQYF. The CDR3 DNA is TGTGCCAGCAGCTGGATAGCCGGACTAGCGGGAGTGGATACGCAGTATTTT.

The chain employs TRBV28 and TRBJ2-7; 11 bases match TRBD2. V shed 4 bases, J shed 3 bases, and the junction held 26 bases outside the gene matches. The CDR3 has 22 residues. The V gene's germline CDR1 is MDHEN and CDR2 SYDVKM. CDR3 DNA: TGTGCCAGCAGTTCCCATAGCGGGAGGGCCAGATCTAACCCACGGGGGGTCTACGAGCAGTACTTC. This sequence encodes CASSSHSGRARSNPRGVYEQYF.

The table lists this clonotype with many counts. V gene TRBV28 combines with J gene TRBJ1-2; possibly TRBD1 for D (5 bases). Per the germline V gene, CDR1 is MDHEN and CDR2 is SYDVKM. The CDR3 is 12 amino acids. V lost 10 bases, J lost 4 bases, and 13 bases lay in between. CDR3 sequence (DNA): TGTGCCACCAGGGACCCCGTCTATGGCTACACCTTC. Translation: CATRDPVYGYTF.

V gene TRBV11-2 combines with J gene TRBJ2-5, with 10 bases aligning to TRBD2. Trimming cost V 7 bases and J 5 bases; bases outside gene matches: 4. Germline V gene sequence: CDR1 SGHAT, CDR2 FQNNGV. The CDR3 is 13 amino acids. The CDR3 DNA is TGTGCCAGCAAACTAGCGGGGACTGAGACCCAGTACTTC. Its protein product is CASKLAGTETQYF. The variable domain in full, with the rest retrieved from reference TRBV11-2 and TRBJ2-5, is EAGVAQSPRYKIIEKRQSVAFWCNPISGHATLYWYQQILGQGPKLLIQFQNNGVVDDSQLPKDRFSAERLKGVDSTLKIQPAKLEDSAVYLCASKLAGTETQYFGPGTRLLVL.

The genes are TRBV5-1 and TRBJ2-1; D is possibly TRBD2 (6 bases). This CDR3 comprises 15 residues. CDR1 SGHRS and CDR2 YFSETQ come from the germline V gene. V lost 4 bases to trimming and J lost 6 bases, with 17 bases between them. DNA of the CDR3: TGCGCCAGCAGCCAAGATCGAACCGGGGGCAATGAGCAGTTCTTC. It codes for CASSQDRTGGNEQFF.

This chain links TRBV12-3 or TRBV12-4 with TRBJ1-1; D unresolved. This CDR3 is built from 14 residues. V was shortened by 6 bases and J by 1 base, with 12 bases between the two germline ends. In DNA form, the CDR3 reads TGTGCCAGCAGCAAAGCTACAGAGAACACTGAAGCTTTCTTT. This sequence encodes CASSKATENTEAFF.

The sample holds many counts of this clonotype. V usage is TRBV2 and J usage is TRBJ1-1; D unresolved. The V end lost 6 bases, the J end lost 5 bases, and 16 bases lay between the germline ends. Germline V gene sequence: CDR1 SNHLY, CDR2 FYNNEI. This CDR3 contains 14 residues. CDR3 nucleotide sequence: TGTGCCAGCAGAAGCGGGCAGAAAAAGACTGAAGCTTTCTTT. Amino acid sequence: CASRSGQKKTEAFF.

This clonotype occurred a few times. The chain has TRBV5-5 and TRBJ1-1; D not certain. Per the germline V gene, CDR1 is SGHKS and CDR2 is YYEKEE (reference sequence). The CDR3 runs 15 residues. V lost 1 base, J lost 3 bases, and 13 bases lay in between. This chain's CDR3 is CASSLWRSGDTEAFF. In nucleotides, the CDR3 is TGTGCCAGCAGCTTGTGGAGGAGCGGTGACACTGAAGCTTTCTTT.

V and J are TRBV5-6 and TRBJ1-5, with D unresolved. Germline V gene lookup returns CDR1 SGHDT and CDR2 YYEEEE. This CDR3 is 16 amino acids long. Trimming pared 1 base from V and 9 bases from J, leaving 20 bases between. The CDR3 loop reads CASSLSGRGPTGPQHF. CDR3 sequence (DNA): TGTGCCAGCAGCTTGTCTGGGCGCGGTCCTACGGGGCCCCAGCATTTT.

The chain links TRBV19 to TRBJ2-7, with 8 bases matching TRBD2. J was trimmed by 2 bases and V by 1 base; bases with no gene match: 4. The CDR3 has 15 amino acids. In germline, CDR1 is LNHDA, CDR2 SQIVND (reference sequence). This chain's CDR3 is CASSIALAETYEQYF. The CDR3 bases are TGTGCCAGTAGTATAGCACTAGCGGAAACCTACGAGCAGTACTTC.

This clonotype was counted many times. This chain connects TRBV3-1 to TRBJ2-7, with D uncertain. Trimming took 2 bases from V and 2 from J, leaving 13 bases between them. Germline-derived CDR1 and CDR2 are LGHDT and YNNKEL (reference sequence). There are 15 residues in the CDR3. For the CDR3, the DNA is TGTGCCAGCAGCCAACGGTCCAGTCCCCCCTACGAGCAGTACTTC. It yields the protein CASSQRSSPPYEQYF.

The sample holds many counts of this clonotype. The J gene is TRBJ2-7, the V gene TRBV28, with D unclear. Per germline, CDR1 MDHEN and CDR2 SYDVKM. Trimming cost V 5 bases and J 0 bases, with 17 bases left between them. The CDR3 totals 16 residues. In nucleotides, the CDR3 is TGTGCCAGCAGTGGTTGGGCCGCACCTAGCTCCTACGAGCAGTACTTC. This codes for CASSGWAAPSSYEQYF.